The 14 T cell receptor beta chains listed next were all sequenced from one sample in a study of OX40 agonist ivuxolimab in advanced cancers. Repertoires were generated with immunoSEQ multiplex PCR, while TCRdb's copy carries only in-frame clones and drops some. Among just over 90,000 clones listed, 94% were seen once. The material was CD4+ or CD8+ T cells sorted from blood, obtained in a trial of the OX40 agonist ivuxolimab. These receptors were obtained from an adult with an advanced solid tumor such as melanoma, head and neck, liver or kidney cancer.

The gene calls are TRBV4-1 and TRBJ1-1, with a weak D call TRBD1 (5 bases). CDR3 size: 15 residues. Deletions cut 5 bases from V and 0 bases from J, with 13 bases between. Germline V CDR1 and CDR2: MGHRA, YSYEKL. The CDR3 nucleotides read TGCGCCAGCAGCTTTACAGGTTTTATGAACACTGAAGCTTTCTTT. It yields the protein CASSFTGFMNTEAFF.

This chain joins TRBV28 and TRBJ1-6; D ambiguous. Trimming took off 6 bases at V and 7 bases at J, with 4 bases between the two ends. The germline gives CDR1 MDHEN, CDR2 SYDVKM. This CDR3 is built from 11 residues. CDR3 loop: CASRENSPLHF. The CDR3 coding sequence is TGTGCCAGCAGGGAAAATTCACCCCTCCACTTT. Variable domain in full (rest from reference TRBV28 and TRBJ1-6): DVKVTQSSRYLVKRTGEKVFLECVQDMDHENMFWYRQDPGLGLRLIYFSYDVKMKEKGDIPEGYSVSREKKERFSLILESASTNQTSMYLCASRENSPLHFGNGTRLTVT.

This clone was observed a single time. The rearrangement links TRBV5-6 to TRBJ2-2; no definite D call. Trimming pared 0 bases from V and 4 bases from J, leaving 10 bases between. The CDR3 covers 15 residues. The germline gives CDR1 SGHDT, CDR2 YYEEEE. The CDR3 nucleotides are TGTGCCAGCAGCTTGGACTCGCTATTCACCGGGGAGCTGTTTTTT. It is translated as CASSLDSLFTGELFF.

This chain uses TRBV5-1 with TRBJ2-5, with 8 positions matching TRBD2. CDR3 length equals 14 residues. V lost 4 bases, J lost 4 bases, and 6 bases stayed unmatched. Germline CDR1 SGHRS, CDR2 YFSETQ. The CDR3 DNA reads as TGCGCCAGCAGCGCCGGGGGGGCCGGAGAGACCCAGTACTTC. Translation gives CASSAGGAGETQYF.

The chain couples TRBV30 to TRBJ1-5; 7 bases line up with TRBD1. Germline CDR1 reads GTSNPN; CDR2 reads SVGIG (reference sequence). This CDR3 is built from 12 residues. With 1 base clipped from V and 7 bases from J, the junction kept 1 base outside the gene matches. The CDR3 bases are TGTGCCTGGAGTGAGGGGGCCCAGCCCCAGCATTTT. Amino acid sequence: CAWSEGAQPQHF.

This chain joins TRBV14 and TRBJ1-4; maybe TRBD1 (5 bases). Trimming stripped 1 base from V and 2 bases from J, with 8 bases between. The CDR3 runs to 15 residues. Germline V CDR1 and CDR2: SGHDN, FVKESK. CDR3: CASSQGGTTNEKLFF. CDR3 nucleotides: TGTGCCAGCAGCCAAGGGGGGACTACTAATGAAAAACTGTTTTTT.

This clone was seen once. The chain uses TRBV27 and TRBJ1-1; tentatively, D is TRBD1 (6 bases). Between the trimmed V and J ends, which lost 7 bases and 0 bases, there was a span of 21 bases. Looked up from germline, CDR1 is MNHEY and CDR2 is SMNVEV (reference sequence). This CDR3 region has 17 residues. The CDR3 loop is CASNSRGIGTMNTEAFF. The CDR3 nucleotides are TGTGCCAGCAACAGCAGGGGCATTGGGACGATGAACACTGAAGCTTTCTTT.

This sequence joins TRBV4-1 and TRBJ1-2, with D possibly matching TRBD1 (6 bases). There are 14 residues in the CDR3. Trimming removed 4 bases at V and 2 bases at J, with 11 bases between. CDR1 MGHRA and CDR2 YSYEKL come from the germline V gene. Here the CDR3 reads CASSPPTGNYGYTF. CDR3 DNA sequence: TGCGCCAGCAGCCCACCTACAGGGAACTATGGCTACACCTTC.

CDR3 sequence: CASSQDSGGRTDTQYF. The CDR3 region has the DNA TGCGCCAGCAGCCAAGATTCTGGCGGGAGAACAGATACGCAGTATTTT. J is TRBJ2-3 and V is TRBV4-1, with 7 positions matching TRBD2. The CDR3 length is 16 residues. Germline assignment: CDR1 MGHRA and CDR2 YSYEKL. V shed 0 bases and J 3 bases; nucleotides not matched to a gene: 6.

This clone was observed a single time. This chain joins TRBV9 and TRBJ2-3; 7 bases are shared with TRBD2. The CDR3 has 15 amino acids. V shed 0 bases and J 3 bases; nucleotides not matched to a gene: 4. The germline V gene has CDR1 SGDLS and CDR2 YYNGEE. CDR3 DNA sequence: TGTGCCAGCAGCGTAGGCGGGAGTGAGACAGATACGCAGTATTTT. It translates to CASSVGGSETDTQYF. The whole variable domain, filled in from reference TRBV9 and TRBJ2-3, reads DSGVTQTPKHLITATGQRVTLRCSPRSGDLSVYWYQQSLDQGLQFLIQYYNGEERAKGNILERFSAQQFPDLHSELNLSSLELGDSALYFCASSVGGSETDTQYFGPGTRLTVL.

This clone has a single count. V and J are TRBV7-9 and TRBJ2-5, with 13 bases aligning to TRBD2. With V trimmed by 5 bases and J by 1 base, 4 bases remained unmatched. CDR1 and CDR2 (germline): SEHNR, FQNEAQ (reference sequence). The CDR3 runs 16 residues. CDR3 nucleotide sequence: TGTGCCAGCAGCATTACTAGCGGGAGGGCCCAAGAGACCCAGTACTTC. Residues: CASSITSGRAQETQYF.

The V call is TRBV11-2, the J call TRBJ1-2; 7 bases map to TRBD1. The CDR3 totals 13 residues. The trim removed 5 bases at V and 3 bases at J, leaving 3 bases unmatched. The V gene's germline CDR1 is SGHAT and CDR2 FQNNGV. CDR3 loop: CASSPQGDYGYTF. For the CDR3, the DNA is TGTGCCAGCAGCCCTCAGGGGGACTATGGCTACACCTTC.

V gene TRBV19 combines with J gene TRBJ1-2, with 7 bases fitting TRBD1. Germline trimming cut 5 bases from V and 4 bases from J; bases unmatched to any gene: 10. The CDR3 extends over 15 amino acids. The V gene's germline CDR1 is LNHDA and CDR2 SQIVND (reference sequence). CDR3 protein: CASSAGTALFYGYTF. CDR3 in DNA: TGTGCCAGTAGTGCTGGGACAGCCCTTTTCTATGGCTACACCTTC.

Of note for this clone: An end of the junction differs from the germline gene, which may be a read error. This rearrangement joins TRBV7-7 to TRBJ1-1; possible D gene TRBD1, 5 bases. CDR1 is SSHAT and CDR2 is FNYEAQ in the germline V gene (reference sequence). The CDR3 is 16 residues long. The CDR3 protein is CASSLEAWGTNTEAFF. DNA of the CDR3: TGTGCTAGCAGCTTAGAAGCGTGGGGGACGAACACTGAAGCTTTCTTT.